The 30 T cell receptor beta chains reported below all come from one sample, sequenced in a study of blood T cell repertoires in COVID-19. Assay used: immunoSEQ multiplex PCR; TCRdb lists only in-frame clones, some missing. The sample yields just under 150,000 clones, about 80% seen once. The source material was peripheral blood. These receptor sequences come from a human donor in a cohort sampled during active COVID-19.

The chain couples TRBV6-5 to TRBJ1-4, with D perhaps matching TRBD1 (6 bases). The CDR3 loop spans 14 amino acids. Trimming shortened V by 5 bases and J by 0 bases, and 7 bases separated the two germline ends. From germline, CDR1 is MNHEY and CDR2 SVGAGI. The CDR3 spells CASSKGATNEKLFF. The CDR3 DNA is TGTGCCAGCAGTAAGGGGGCAACTAATGAAAAACTGTTTTTT.

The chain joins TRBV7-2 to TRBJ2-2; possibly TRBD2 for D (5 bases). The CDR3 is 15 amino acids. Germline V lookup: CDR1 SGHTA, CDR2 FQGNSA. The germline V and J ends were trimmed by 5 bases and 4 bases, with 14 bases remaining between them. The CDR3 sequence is CASSPGLPRTGELFF. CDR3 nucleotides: TGTGCCAGCAGCCCTGGACTGCCTCGCACCGGGGAGCTGTTTTTT.

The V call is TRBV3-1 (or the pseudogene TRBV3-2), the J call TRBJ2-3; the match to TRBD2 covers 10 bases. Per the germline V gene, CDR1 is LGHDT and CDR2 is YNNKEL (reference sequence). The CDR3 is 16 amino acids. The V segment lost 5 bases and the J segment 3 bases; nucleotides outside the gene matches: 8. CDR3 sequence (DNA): TGTGCCAGCAGCAGGCTAGCGGGGGAGGTTACAGATACGCAGTATTTT. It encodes CASSRLAGEVTDTQYF.

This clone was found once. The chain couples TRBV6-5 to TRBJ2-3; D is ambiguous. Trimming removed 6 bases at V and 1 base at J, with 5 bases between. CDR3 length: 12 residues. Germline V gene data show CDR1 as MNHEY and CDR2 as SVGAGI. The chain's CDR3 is CASRVGTDTQYF. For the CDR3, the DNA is TGTGCCAGCAGGGTAGGCACAGATACGCAGTATTTT.

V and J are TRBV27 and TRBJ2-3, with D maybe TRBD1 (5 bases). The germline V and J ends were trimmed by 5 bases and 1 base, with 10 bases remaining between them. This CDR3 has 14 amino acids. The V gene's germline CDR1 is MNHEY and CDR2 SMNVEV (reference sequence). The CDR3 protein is CASSRGWGTDTQYF. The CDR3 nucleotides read TGTGCCAGCAGTAGGGGTTGGGGCACAGATACGCAGTATTTT.

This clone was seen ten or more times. The CDR3 region has the DNA TGCAGTGCTAGTACAGGTCCTGGGAACTATGGCTACACCTTC. Translated, it gives CSASTGPGNYGYTF. The chain employs TRBV20-1 and TRBJ1-2, with D tentatively TRBD1 (5 bases). Trimming took off 3 bases at V and 2 bases at J, with 13 bases between the two ends. The CDR3 is made up of 14 amino acids. Germline V gene data show CDR1 as DFQATT and CDR2 as SNEGSKA (reference sequence).

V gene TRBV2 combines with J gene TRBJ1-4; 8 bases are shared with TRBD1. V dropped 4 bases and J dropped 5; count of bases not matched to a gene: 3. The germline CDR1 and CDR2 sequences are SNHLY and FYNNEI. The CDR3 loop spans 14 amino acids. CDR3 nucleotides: TGTGCCAGCAGTGCAGGACAGGGAAATGAAAAACTGTTTTTT. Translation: CASSAGQGNEKLFF.

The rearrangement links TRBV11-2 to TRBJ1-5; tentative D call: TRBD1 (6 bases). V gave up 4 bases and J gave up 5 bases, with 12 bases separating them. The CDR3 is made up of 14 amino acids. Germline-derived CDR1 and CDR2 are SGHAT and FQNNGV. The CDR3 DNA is TGTGCCAGCAGCTCAGGGGCAGGGGATCAGCCCCAGCATTTT. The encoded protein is CASSSGAGDQPQHF.

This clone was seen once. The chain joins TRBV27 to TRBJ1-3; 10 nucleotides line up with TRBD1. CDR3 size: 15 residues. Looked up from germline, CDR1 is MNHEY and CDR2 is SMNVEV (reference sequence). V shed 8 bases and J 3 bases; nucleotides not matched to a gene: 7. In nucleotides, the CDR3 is TGTGCCAGCCGTCGACAGGGGGCGTTTGGAAACACCATATATTTT. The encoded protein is CASRRQGAFGNTIYF.

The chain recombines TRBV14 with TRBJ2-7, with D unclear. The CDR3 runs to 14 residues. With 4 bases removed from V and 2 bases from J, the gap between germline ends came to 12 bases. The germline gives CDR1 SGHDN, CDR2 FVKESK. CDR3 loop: CASSRYELAYEQYF. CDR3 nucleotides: TGTGCCAGCAGCCGGTACGAGCTGGCCTACGAGCAGTACTTC.

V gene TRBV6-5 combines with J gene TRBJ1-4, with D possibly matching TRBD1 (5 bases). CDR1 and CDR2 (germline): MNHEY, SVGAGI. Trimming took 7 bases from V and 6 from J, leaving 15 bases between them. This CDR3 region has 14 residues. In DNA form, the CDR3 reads TGTGCCAGCAAAACAGGTTTAAATTATGAAAAACTGTTTTTT. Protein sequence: CASKTGLNYEKLFF.

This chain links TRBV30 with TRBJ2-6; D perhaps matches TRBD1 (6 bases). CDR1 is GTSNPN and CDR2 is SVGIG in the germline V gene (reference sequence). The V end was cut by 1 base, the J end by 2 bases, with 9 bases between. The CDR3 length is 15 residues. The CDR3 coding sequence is TGTGCCTGGAGTGAGGGGGAGACTGGGGCCAACGTCCTGACTTTC. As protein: CAWSEGETGANVLTF.

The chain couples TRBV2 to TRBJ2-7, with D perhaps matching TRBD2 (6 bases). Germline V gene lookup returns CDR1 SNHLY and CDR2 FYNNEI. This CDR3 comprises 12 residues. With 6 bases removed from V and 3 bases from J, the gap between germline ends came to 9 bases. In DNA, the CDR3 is TGTGCCAGCAGCCGGACTATCTACGAGCAGTACTTC. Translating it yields CASSRTIYEQYF.

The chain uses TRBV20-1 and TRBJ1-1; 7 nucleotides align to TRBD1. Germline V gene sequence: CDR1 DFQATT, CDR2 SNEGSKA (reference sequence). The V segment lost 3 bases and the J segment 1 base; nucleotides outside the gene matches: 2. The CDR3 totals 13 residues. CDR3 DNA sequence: TGCAGTGCTAGTGGGACAGAGAACACTGAAGCTTTCTTT. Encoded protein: CSASGTENTEAFF.

CDR3 bases: TGCGCCAGCAGCCCGCTCGGCGAGCAGTACTTC. This sequence encodes CASSPLGEQYF. The chain carries TRBV10-2 and TRBJ2-7; D uncertain. The CDR3 totals 11 residues. The germline V gene has CDR1 WSHSY and CDR2 SAAADI. V lost 6 bases, J lost 6 bases, and 9 bases lay in between.

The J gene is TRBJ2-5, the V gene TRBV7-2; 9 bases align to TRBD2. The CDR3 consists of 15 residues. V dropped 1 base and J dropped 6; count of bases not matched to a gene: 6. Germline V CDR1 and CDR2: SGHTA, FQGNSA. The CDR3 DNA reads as TGTGCCAGCAGCTTAGGTCTAGCGGGGAGACAGACCCAGTACTTC. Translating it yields CASSLGLAGRQTQYF.

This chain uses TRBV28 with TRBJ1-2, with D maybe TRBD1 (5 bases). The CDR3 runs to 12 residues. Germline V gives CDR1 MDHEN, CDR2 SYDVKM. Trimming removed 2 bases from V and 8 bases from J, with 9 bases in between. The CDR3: CASSLQGLGYTF. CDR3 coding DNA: TGTGCCAGCAGTTTACAGGGCTTAGGCTACACCTTC.

The CDR3, as DNA: TGCGCCAGCAGTGAGTCGACAGGTGCTGGCGGGGAGCTGTTTTTT. It specifies CASSESTGAGGELFF. The chain is built from TRBV10-1 and TRBJ2-2; tentatively, D is TRBD1 (6 bases). Germline V CDR1 and CDR2: WNHNN, SYGVQD (reference sequence). This CDR3 has 15 residues. Trimming stripped 0 bases from V and 7 bases from J, with 12 bases between.

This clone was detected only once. The CDR3 DNA reads as TGTGCCAGCACCCCGACTAGCGGGGGGACAACGTCGCAGTACTTC. It translates to CASTPTSGGTTSQYF. The chain couples TRBV6-5 to TRBJ2-7; 13 bases line up with TRBD2. This CDR3 region has 15 residues. The V gene's germline CDR1 is MNHEY and CDR2 SVGAGI. V gave up 7 bases and J gave up 9 bases; unmatched junction bases: 12.

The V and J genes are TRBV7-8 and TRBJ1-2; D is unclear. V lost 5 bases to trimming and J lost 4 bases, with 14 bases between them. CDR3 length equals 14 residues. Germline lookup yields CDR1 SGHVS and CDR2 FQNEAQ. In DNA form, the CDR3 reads TGTGCCAGCAGCCCGAAGAGGGCCCTCTATGGCTACACCTTC. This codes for CASSPKRALYGYTF.

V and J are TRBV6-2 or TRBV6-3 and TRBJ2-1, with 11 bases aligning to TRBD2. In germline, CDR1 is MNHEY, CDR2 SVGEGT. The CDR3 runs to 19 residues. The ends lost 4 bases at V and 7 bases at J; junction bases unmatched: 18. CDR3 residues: CASSSQEASGTSGYNEQFF. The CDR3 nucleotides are TGTGCCAGCAGTTCCCAAGAGGCCTCCGGGACTAGCGGATATAATGAGCAGTTCTTC.

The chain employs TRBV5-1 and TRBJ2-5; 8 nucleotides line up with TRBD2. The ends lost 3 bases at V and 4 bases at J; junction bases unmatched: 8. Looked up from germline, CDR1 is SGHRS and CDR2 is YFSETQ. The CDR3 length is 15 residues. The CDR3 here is CASSSGLALRETQYF. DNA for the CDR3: TGCGCCAGCAGCTCCGGACTAGCCCTCCGAGAGACCCAGTACTTC.

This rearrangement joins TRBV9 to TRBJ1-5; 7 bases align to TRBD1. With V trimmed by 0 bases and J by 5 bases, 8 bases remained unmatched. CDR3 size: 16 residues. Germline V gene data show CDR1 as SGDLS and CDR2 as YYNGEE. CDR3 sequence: CASSVDGQGGDQPQHF. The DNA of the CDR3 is TGTGCCAGCAGCGTAGACGGTCAGGGGGGCGATCAGCCCCAGCATTTT.

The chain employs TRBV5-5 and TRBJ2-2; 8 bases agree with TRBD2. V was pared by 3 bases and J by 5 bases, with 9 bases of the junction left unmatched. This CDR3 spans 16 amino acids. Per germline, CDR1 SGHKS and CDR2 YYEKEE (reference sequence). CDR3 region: CASSSLSGSKTGELFF. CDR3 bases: TGTGCCAGCAGCTCCCTGAGCGGGAGTAAAACCGGGGAGCTGTTTTTT. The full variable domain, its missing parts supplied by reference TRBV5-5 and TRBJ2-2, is DAGVTQSPTHLIKTRGQQVTLRCSPISGHKSVSWYQQVLGQGPQFIFQYYEKEERGRGNFPDRFSARQFPNYSSELNVNALLLGDSALYLCASSSLSGSKTGELFFGEGSRLTVL.

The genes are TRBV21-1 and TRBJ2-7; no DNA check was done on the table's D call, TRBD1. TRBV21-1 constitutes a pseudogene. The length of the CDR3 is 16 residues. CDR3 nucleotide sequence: TGTGCCAGCAGCCCCTGCGTCCCCATGGGCCCCTACGAGCAGTACGTC. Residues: CASSPCVPMGPYEQYV.

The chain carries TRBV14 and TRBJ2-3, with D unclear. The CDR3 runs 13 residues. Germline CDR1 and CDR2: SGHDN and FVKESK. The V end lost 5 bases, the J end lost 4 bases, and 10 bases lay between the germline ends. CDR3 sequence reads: CASSKIGSDTQYF. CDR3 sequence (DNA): TGTGCCAGCAGCAAGATCGGTTCAGATACGCAGTATTTT.

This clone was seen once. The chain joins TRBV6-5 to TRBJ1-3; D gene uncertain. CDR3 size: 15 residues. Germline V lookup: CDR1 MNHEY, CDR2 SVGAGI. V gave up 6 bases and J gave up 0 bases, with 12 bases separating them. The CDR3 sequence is CASRGGLISGNTIYF. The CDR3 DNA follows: TGTGCCAGCAGAGGAGGGCTTATCTCTGGAAACACCATATATTTT.

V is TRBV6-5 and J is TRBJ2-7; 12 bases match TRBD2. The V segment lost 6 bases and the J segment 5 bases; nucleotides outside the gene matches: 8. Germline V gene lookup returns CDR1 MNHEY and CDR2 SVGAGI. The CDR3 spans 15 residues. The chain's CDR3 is CASRGGTSGLDEQYF. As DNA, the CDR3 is TGTGCCAGCAGGGGAGGGACTAGCGGGCTGGACGAGCAGTACTTC.

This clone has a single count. DNA for the CDR3: TGTGCCAGCAGCTTTATAATGGAGACCCAGTACTTC. It specifies CASSFIMETQYF. V gene TRBV11-2 combines with J gene TRBJ2-5; D remains unclear. V was shortened by 3 bases and J by 5 bases, with 7 bases between the two germline ends. The CDR3 has 12 amino acids. Germline CDR1 reads SGHAT; CDR2 reads FQNNGV.

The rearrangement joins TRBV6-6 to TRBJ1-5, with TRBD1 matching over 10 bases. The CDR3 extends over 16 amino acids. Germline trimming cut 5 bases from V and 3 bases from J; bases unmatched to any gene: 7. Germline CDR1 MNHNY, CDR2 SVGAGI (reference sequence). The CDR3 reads CASSRGQGVLNQPQHF. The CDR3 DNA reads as TGTGCCAGCAGTAGAGGACAGGGGGTTCTCAATCAGCCCCAGCATTTT.